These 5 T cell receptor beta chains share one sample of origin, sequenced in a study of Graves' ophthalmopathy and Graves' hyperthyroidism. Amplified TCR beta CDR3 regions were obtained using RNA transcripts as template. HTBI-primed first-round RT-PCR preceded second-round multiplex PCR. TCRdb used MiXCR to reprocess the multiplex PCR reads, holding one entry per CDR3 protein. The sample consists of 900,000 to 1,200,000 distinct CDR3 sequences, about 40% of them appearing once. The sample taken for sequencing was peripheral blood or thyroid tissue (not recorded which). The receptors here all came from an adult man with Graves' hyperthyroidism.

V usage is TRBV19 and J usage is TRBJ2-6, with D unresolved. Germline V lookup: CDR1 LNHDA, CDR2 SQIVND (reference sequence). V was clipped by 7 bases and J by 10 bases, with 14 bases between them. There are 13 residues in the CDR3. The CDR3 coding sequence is TGTGCCAGTACCCCGGCAGGACCTAACGTCCTGACTTTC. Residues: CASTPAGPNVLTF.

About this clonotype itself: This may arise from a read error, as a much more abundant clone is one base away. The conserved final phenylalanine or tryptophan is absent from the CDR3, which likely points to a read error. The CDR3 nucleotides are TGTGCCAGTAAAAACAGATATAGCAATCAGCCCCAGCATCTT. Its protein is CASKNRYSNQPQHL. The rearrangement joins TRBV19 to TRBJ1-5; D uncertain. The CDR3 spans 14 residues. Trimming left V 7 bases short and J 0 bases short, with 10 bases between. Germline CDR1 is LNHDA and CDR2 is SQIVND (reference sequence).

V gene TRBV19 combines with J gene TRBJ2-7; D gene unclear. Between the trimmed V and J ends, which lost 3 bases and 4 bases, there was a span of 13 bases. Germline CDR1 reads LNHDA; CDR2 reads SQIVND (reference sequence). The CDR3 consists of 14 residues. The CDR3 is CASSISYGRYEQYF. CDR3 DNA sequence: TGTGCCAGTAGTATTTCATACGGACGGTACGAGCAGTACTTC.

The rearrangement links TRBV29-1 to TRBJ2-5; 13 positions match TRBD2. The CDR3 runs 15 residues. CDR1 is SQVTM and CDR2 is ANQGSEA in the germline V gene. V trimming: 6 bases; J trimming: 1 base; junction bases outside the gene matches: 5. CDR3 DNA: TGCAGCGTCGAGGGGACTAGCGGGACCCAAGAGACCCAGTACTTC. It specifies CSVEGTSGTQETQYF.

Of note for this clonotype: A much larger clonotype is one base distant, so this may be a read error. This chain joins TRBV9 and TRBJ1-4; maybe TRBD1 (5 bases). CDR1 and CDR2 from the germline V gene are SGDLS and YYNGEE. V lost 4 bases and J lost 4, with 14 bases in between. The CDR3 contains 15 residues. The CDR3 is CASSLEGRHNEKLFF. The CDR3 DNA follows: TGTGCCAGCAGCTTAGAGGGACGGCATAATGAAAAACTGTTTTTT.